This T cell receptor (beta chain) was recorded in a study of TIL therapy for anti-PD-1-resistant metastatic lung cancer. On the study more broadly: Tumors had a median PD-L1 proportion score of approximately 5.5%. Several tumors were EGFR-mutant and two were ALK-rearranged. Overall study findings and caveats: Compared with baseline intratumoral T cells, expanded TIL cultures were more clonal and less diverse (around 5.7% vs 31%).

V was pared by 6 bases and J by 3 bases, with 15 bases between. This CDR3 spans 14 amino acids. Looked up from germline, CDR1 is MNHNS and CDR2 is SASEGT. Time point specified: pre-treatment sample, taken before nivolumab and TIL therapy. Tumor tissue came from excised metastases, mostly pleural nodules or supraclavicular lymph nodes. This was the immunoSEQ v3 assay. Produced via immunoSEQ multiplex PCR; TCRdb's table is partial and in-frame only. Among approximately 9,400 clones listed, about 55% were seen once. With respect to this clone: Its antigen is unknown.

This sample comprised tumor tissue, obtained at baseline. This chain joins TRBV6-1 and TRBJ2-7, with D possibly TRBD2 on 5 matching bases. The clonotype was recovered from a person aged 25 to 80 with non-small cell lung cancer. CDR3 DNA sequence: TGTGCCAGCAGCCCCACGACGGGAAACTACGAGCAGTACTTC. This gives the protein CASSPTTGNYEQYF.